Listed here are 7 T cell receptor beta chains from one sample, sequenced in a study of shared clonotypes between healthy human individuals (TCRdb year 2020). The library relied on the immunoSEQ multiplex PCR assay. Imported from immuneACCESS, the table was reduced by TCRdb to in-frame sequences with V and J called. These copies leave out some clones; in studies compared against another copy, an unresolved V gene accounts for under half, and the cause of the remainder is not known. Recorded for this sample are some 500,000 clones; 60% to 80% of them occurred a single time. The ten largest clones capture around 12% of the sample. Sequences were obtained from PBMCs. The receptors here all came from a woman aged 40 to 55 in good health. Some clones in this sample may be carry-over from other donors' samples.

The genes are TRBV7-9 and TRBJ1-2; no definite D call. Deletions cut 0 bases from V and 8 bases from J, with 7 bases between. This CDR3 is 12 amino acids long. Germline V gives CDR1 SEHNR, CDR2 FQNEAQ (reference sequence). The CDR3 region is CASSLAPGGYTF. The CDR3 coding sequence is TGTGCCAGCAGCTTAGCGCCCGGGGGCTACACCTTC.

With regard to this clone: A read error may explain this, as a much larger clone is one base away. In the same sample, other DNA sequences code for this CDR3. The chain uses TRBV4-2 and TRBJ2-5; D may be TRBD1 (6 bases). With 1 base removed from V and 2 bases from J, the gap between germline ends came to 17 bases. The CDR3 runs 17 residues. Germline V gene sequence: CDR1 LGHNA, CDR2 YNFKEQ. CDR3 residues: CASSQGKGGGTQETQYF. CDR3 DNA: TGTGCCAGCAGCCAAGGGAAGGGTGGTGGGACACAAGAGACCCAGTACTTC.

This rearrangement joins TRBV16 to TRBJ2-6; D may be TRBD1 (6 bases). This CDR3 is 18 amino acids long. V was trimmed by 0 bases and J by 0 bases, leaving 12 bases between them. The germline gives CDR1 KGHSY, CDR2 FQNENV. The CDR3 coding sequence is TGTGCCAGCAGCCAATCGGCACAGGGTTACTCTGGGGCCAACGTCCTGACTTTC. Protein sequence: CASSQSAQGYSGANVLTF.

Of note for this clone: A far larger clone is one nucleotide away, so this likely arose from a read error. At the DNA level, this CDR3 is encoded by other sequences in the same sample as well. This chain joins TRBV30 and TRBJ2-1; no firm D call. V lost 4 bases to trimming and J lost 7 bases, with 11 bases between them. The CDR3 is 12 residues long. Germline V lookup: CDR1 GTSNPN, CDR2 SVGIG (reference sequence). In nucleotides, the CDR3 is TGTGCCTGGACCATCACAAGTAATGAGCAGTTCTTC. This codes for CAWTITSNEQFF.

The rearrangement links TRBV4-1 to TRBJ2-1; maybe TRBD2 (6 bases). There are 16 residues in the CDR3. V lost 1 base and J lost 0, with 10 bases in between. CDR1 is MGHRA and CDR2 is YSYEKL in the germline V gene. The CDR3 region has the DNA TGCGCCAGCAGCCAAGGGGACTGGAGCTCCTACAATGAGCAGTTCTTC. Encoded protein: CASSQGDWSSYNEQFF.

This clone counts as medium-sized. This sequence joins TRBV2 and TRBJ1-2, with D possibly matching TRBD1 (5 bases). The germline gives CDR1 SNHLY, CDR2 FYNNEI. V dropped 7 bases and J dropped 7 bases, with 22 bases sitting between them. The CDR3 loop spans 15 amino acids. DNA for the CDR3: TGTGCCAGCACGCCGGGGCAGGGCTCCCTAGGTGGCTACACCTTC. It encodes CASTPGQGSLGGYTF.

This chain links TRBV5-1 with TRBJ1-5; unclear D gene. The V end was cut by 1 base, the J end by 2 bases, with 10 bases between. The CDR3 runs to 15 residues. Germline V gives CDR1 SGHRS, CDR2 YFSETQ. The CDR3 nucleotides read TGCGCCAGCAGCTTGTTTGGCTGGGGCAATCAGCCCCAGCATTTT. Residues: CASSLFGWGNQPQHF. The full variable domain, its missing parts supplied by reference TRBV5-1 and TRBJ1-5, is KAGVTQTPRYLIKTRGQQVTLSCSPISGHRSVSWYQQTPGQGLQFLFEYFSETQRNKGNFPGRFSGRQFSNSRSEMNVSTLELGDSALYLCASSLFGWGNQPQHFGDGTRLSIL.